The 27 T cell receptor beta chains given below trace back to one sample, sequenced in a study of T-cell memory formation after mild COVID-19. TCRdb used MiXCR to reprocess the 5' RACE reads, holding one entry per CDR3 protein. This repertoire shows hundreds of thousands of distinct CDR3 sequences, roughly 21% found once; its top ten account for 20% to 25%. What was sequenced was PBMCs or a T cell subset sorted from them (not recorded which). The receptor set was obtained from a young man who had mild COVID-19 (a few samples of this study predate the infection). Cell type and time point are not known.

The table lists this clonotype with a few counts. The J gene is TRBJ1-1, the V gene TRBV7-9; no clear D gene. CDR3 size: 12 residues. CDR1 and CDR2 (germline): SEHNR, FQNEAQ (reference sequence). V lost 5 bases to trimming and J lost 4 bases, with 8 bases between them. CDR3 protein: CASSTSSTEAFF. In DNA form, the CDR3 reads TGTGCCAGCAGCACCTCTAGCACTGAAGCTTTCTTT.

V is TRBV12-3 or TRBV12-4 and J is TRBJ2-7; TRBD1 aligns across 7 bases. V was clipped by 6 bases and J by 4 bases; unmatched bases: 9. The CDR3 has 14 amino acids. The CDR3 loop reads CASRTGTAVYEQYF. CDR3 nucleotides: TGTGCCAGCAGGACCGGGACAGCTGTTTACGAGCAGTACTTC.

The gene calls are TRBV6-6 and TRBJ1-4; no firm D call. Germline assignment: CDR1 MNHNY and CDR2 SVGAGI (reference sequence). The CDR3 extends over 12 amino acids. The V and J ends lost 6 bases and 7 bases respectively, with 9 bases between them. CDR3 coding DNA: TGTGCCAGCAGCAATCCTCGTGAAAAACTGTTTTTT. It encodes CASSNPREKLFF.

This chain links TRBV30 with TRBJ1-4, with D hard to call. Trimming took 0 bases from V and 7 from J, leaving 9 bases between them. The CDR3 runs 13 residues. Germline V CDR1 and CDR2: GTSNPN, SVGIG (reference sequence). The CDR3 loop reads CAWSVALREKLFF. CDR3 DNA sequence: TGTGCCTGGAGTGTGGCCCTCCGTGAAAAACTGTTTTTT.

This chain uses TRBV25-1 with TRBJ2-2; 8 bases align to TRBD1. The ends lost 6 bases at V and 5 bases at J; junction bases unmatched: 11. The germline CDR1 and CDR2 sequences are MGHDK and SYGVNS. CDR3 length equals 16 residues. The CDR3 nucleotides are TGTGCCAGCAGCCCCGCAGGACAGGGACGTACCGGGGAGCTGTTTTTT. This codes for CASSPAGQGRTGELFF.

V is TRBV28 and J is TRBJ1-2; D is undetermined. Trimming removed 3 bases from V and 8 bases from J, with 16 bases in between. The CDR3 is 14 residues long. Germline CDR1 and CDR2: MDHEN and SYDVKM. This chain's CDR3 is CASSLALQAYGYTF. CDR3 coding DNA: TGTGCCAGCAGTTTGGCCCTCCAAGCGTACGGCTACACCTTC.

This clonotype occurred many times. The genes are TRBV4-2 and TRBJ2-5, with D possibly matching TRBD2 (6 bases). Trimming stripped 1 base from V and 5 bases from J, with 14 bases between. CDR1 and CDR2 from the germline V gene are LGHNA and YNFKEQ. The CDR3 loop spans 15 amino acids. The chain's CDR3 is CASSQGGAGRETQYF. The CDR3 nucleotides read TGTGCCAGCAGCCAAGGAGGAGCGGGCCGGGAGACCCAGTACTTC.

This clonotype appeared a few times. CDR3 sequence: CASSYVPGGNTGELFF. DNA of the CDR3: TGTGCCAGCAGTTACGTCCCGGGGGGGAACACCGGGGAGCTGTTTTTT. The rearrangement uses TRBV6-5 and TRBJ2-2, with 7 bases lining up with TRBD2. The CDR3 sequence is 16 residues long. Losses at the gene ends were 2 bases for V and 1 base for J; bases not matched to a gene: 4. From germline, CDR1 is MNHEY and CDR2 SVGAGI.

The J gene is TRBJ2-2, the V gene TRBV15; unclear D gene. This CDR3 contains 13 residues. The V end lost 0 bases, the J end lost 6 bases, and 5 bases lay between the germline ends. CDR1 is LNHNV and CDR2 is YYDKDF in the germline V gene (reference sequence). The CDR3 region is CATSRDRAGELFF. As DNA, the CDR3 is TGTGCCACCAGCAGAGATCGTGCCGGGGAGCTGTTTTTT.

The chain couples TRBV7-2 to TRBJ1-2, with TRBD1 as a possible D gene (6 bases). The CDR3 is 15 amino acids. V was cut by 5 bases and J by 4 bases, with 17 bases left in between. Germline assignment: CDR1 SGHTA and CDR2 FQGNSA. CDR3 sequence reads: CASSPGGLGTYGYTF. In nucleotides, the CDR3 is TGTGCCAGCAGCCCCGGGGGCCTGGGGACCTATGGCTACACCTTC.

The chain uses TRBV6-6 and TRBJ2-7; D gene uncertain. V lost 4 bases and J lost 0, with 10 bases in between. Germline V gene data show CDR1 as MNHNY and CDR2 as SVGAGI (reference sequence). The CDR3 runs to 14 residues. The CDR3, as DNA: TGTGCCAGCAGTTTTGCTCAGAGCTCCTACGAGCAGTACGTC. This encodes CASSFAQSSYEQYV.

The gene calls are TRBV7-2 and TRBJ2-1, with TRBD2 identical over 9 bases. This CDR3 region has 14 residues. The ends lost 3 bases at V and 10 bases at J; junction bases unmatched: 7. CDR1 and CDR2 from the germline V gene are SGHTA and FQGNSA. The CDR3 region is CASSLWRGGGEQFF. The CDR3 DNA sequence: TGTGCCAGCAGCTTGTGGCGGGGGGGAGGCGAGCAGTTCTTC.

The chain recombines TRBV5-1 with TRBJ2-2; a weak D match, TRBD1 (6 bases). There are 16 residues in the CDR3. Trimming shortened V by 1 base and J by 0 bases, and 10 bases separated the two germline ends. Germline V gene lookup returns CDR1 SGHRS and CDR2 YFSETQ. CDR3 in amino acids: CASSLTGSPNTGELFF. CDR3 DNA: TGCGCCAGCAGCTTGACAGGGTCCCCGAACACCGGGGAGCTGTTTTTT.

This clonotype was counted at least ten times. The chain carries TRBV12-3 or TRBV12-4 and TRBJ2-5, with TRBD1 identical over 7 bases. V lost 3 bases, J lost 5 bases, and 6 bases stayed unmatched. The CDR3 is 14 amino acids. The CDR3: CASSFRGLIETQYF. The DNA of the CDR3 is TGTGCCAGCAGTTTTAGGGGGCTGATTGAGACCCAGTACTTC.

This rearrangement joins TRBV7-3 to TRBJ1-1; a weak D match, TRBD1 (6 bases). Trimming shortened V by 6 bases and J by 4 bases, and 18 bases separated the two germline ends. CDR1 SGHTA and CDR2 FQGTGA come from the germline V gene. The CDR3 totals 15 residues. The CDR3 sequence: CASRMGGGWSTEAFF. The CDR3 DNA reads TGTGCCAGCAGAATGGGGGGCGGATGGTCCACTGAAGCTTTCTTT.

The V and J genes are TRBV7-9 and TRBJ2-5, with D possibly called TRBD1 or TRBD2 (7 bases each). There are 14 residues in the CDR3. The V end was cut by 2 bases, the J end by 5 bases, with 12 bases between. Germline CDR1 reads SEHNR; CDR2 reads FQNEAQ (reference sequence). The CDR3 region has the DNA TGTGCCAGCAGCTTACCCCAGGGGGGGGAGACCCAGTACTTC. Translation gives CASSLPQGGETQYF.

The chain joins TRBV12-3 or TRBV12-4 to TRBJ1-1, with D maybe TRBD1 (5 bases). Trimming cost V 6 bases and J 3 bases, with 14 bases left between them. This CDR3 contains 14 residues. The CDR3 sequence: CASRDLQGYTEAFF. In DNA form, the CDR3 reads TGTGCCAGCAGAGACCTCCAGGGCTACACTGAAGCTTTCTTT.

The chain joins TRBV4-3 to TRBJ2-1; D gene ambiguous. The CDR3 sequence is 16 residues long. Trimming removed 0 bases at V and 5 bases at J, with 14 bases between. CDR1 is LGHNA and CDR2 is YSLEER in the germline V gene. The CDR3 sequence: CASSQDGLEDNNEQFF. The DNA for the CDR3 is TGCGCCAGCAGCCAAGATGGGCTAGAAGATAACAATGAGCAGTTCTTC.

This clonotype occurred a few times. This sequence joins TRBV12-3 or TRBV12-4 and TRBJ1-2; 7 nucleotides match TRBD1. With 3 bases clipped from V and 7 bases from J, the junction kept 8 bases outside the gene matches. The CDR3 runs to 14 residues. CDR3 nucleotide sequence: TGTGCCAGCAGTTTTTGGACAGGAACTTCTGGCTACACCTTC. This encodes CASSFWTGTSGYTF.

The chain is built from TRBV20-1 and TRBJ2-3; TRBD1 aligns across 9 bases. J was trimmed by 6 bases and V by 2 bases; bases with no gene match: 3. The germline gives CDR1 DFQATT, CDR2 SNEGSKA (reference sequence). There are 13 residues in the CDR3. CDR3 residues: CSARWDREDTQYF. The CDR3 coding sequence is TGCAGTGCTAGATGGGACAGGGAGGATACGCAGTATTTT.

This clonotype was seen only a few times. The chain has TRBV4-1 and TRBJ2-3; 15 bases map to TRBD2. J gave up 3 bases and V 0 bases, and 4 bases lay outside the gene matches. The CDR3 loop spans 18 amino acids. Germline assignment: CDR1 MGHRA and CDR2 YSYEKL. The CDR3 is CASSQDHGTSGGTDTQYF. The CDR3 DNA is TGCGCCAGCAGCCAAGATCACGGGACTAGCGGGGGGACAGATACGCAGTATTTT.

This rearrangement joins TRBV5-4 to TRBJ2-2, with TRBD2 as a possible D gene (7 bases). This CDR3 is 14 amino acids long. V dropped 9 bases and J dropped 7 bases, with 19 bases sitting between them. Germline CDR1 and CDR2: SGHNT and YYREEE (reference sequence). As DNA, the CDR3 is TGTGCCACCCAAAAAGGGGGGGCGGACGGGGAGCTGTTTTTT. Its protein product is CATQKGGADGELFF.

The chain has TRBV6-2 or TRBV6-3 and TRBJ2-7; TRBD2 is a possible D gene (5 bases). This CDR3 is 14 amino acids long. Trimming took off 6 bases at V and 2 bases at J, with 14 bases between the two ends. Germline V gene lookup returns CDR1 MNHEY and CDR2 SVGEGT. The CDR3 coding sequence is TGTGCCAGCAGCGACTTCTCGACTACCTACGAGCAGTACTTC. Residues: CASSDFSTTYEQYF.

This clonotype was counted ten times or more. The chain has TRBV18 and TRBJ2-7; D unclear. The germline V gene encodes CDR1 KGHSH and CDR2 LQKENI. The CDR3 sequence is 11 residues long. The V gene lost 5 bases and the J gene lost 4 bases, with 6 bases spanning the gap. CDR3 in DNA: TGTGCCAGCTCATCTGATTACGAGCAGTACTTC. This gives the protein CASSSDYEQYF.

The genes are TRBV10-3 and TRBJ2-7; possible D gene TRBD1, 6 bases. V gave up 6 bases and J gave up 2 bases, with 11 bases separating them. The CDR3 has 13 residues. From germline, CDR1 is ENHRY and CDR2 SYGVKD. CDR3 coding DNA: TGTGCCATCAGCCTGGACAGAACCTACGAGCAGTACTTC. Amino acid sequence: CAISLDRTYEQYF.

The chain combines TRBV27 with TRBJ1-5, with a possible D match to TRBD1 (5 bases). Germline-derived CDR1 and CDR2 are MNHEY and SMNVEV (reference sequence). With 5 bases removed from V and 7 bases from J, the gap between germline ends came to 15 bases. This CDR3 has 14 amino acids. The CDR3 coding sequence is TGTGCCAGCAGTCACGGGGGGGTAGGGCAGCCCCAGCATTTT. This encodes CASSHGGVGQPQHF.

This clonotype was observed a handful of times. This chain uses TRBV15 with TRBJ2-1; D is uncertain. Trimming cost V 5 bases and J 4 bases, with 12 bases left between them. Per germline, CDR1 LNHNV and CDR2 YYDKDF (reference sequence). The CDR3 length is 14 residues. The CDR3 protein is CATSYMDLYNEQFF. CDR3 bases: TGTGCCACCAGCTACATGGACCTGTACAATGAGCAGTTCTTC.